Following are 27 T cell receptor beta chains from one sample sequenced in a study of blood T cell repertoires in COVID-19. Method: immunoSEQ multiplex PCR; TCRdb's copy keeps in-frame clones and lacks some. The sample comprises 50,000 to 65,000 clones, around 83% of which are singletons, and around 6.6% rests with the top ten. Material for sequencing was peripheral blood. The receptors shown here come from a human donor in a cohort sampled during active COVID-19.

The rearrangement links TRBV2 to TRBJ2-3; 7 nucleotides line up with TRBD1. This CDR3 is 13 amino acids long. Germline-derived CDR1 and CDR2 are SNHLY and FYNNEI. V dropped 6 bases and J dropped 5; count of bases not matched to a gene: 5. As DNA, the CDR3 is TGTGCCAGCAGCTACAGGGGCGGAGATACGCAGTATTTT. Translated, it gives CASSYRGGDTQYF.

The chain employs TRBV29-1 and TRBJ2-5; 8 bases are a match to TRBD2. V was pared by 7 bases and J by 2 bases, with 12 bases of the junction left unmatched. Germline V gene sequence: CDR1 SQVTM, CDR2 ANQGSEA. The CDR3 is made up of 15 amino acids. The CDR3 nucleotides are TGCAGCGCTACGGTGACCGGGACTAGACAAGAGACCCAGTACTTC. Its translation: CSATVTGTRQETQYF.

For the CDR3, the DNA is TGCGCCAGCAGCCCACGATGGACGGACTATAGCAATCAGCCCCAGCATTTT. Protein: CASSPRWTDYSNQPQHF. The chain joins TRBV4-1 to TRBJ1-5, with no clear D. Between the trimmed V and J ends, which lost 4 bases and 0 bases, there was a span of 16 bases. Per the germline V gene, CDR1 is MGHRA and CDR2 is YSYEKL. This CDR3 is built from 17 residues.

The chain couples TRBV5-1 to TRBJ2-2; D is uncertain. This CDR3 spans 14 amino acids. Germline CDR1 is SGHRS and CDR2 is YFSETQ. V lost 0 bases, J lost 1 base, and 4 bases lay in between. The CDR3 spells CASSLGGNTGELFF. The CDR3 coding sequence is TGCGCCAGCAGCTTGGGCGGGAACACCGGGGAGCTGTTTTTT. Full variable domain (outside the CDR3, taken from reference TRBV5-1 and TRBJ2-2): KAGVTQTPRYLIKTRGQQVTLSCSPISGHRSVSWYQQTPGQGLQFLFEYFSETQRNKGNFPGRFSGRQFSNSRSEMNVSTLELGDSALYLCASSLGGNTGELFFGEGSRLTVL.

CDR3 in amino acids: CASSLGQPGANVLTF. The CDR3 coding sequence is TGTGCCAGCAGCTTAGGACAGCCGGGGGCCAACGTCCTGACTTTC. The chain has TRBV7-3 and TRBJ2-6; perhaps TRBD1 as D (6 bases). This CDR3 spans 15 amino acids. The germline gives CDR1 SGHTA, CDR2 FQGTGA. Between the trimmed V and J ends, which lost 2 bases and 4 bases, there was a span of 9 bases.

The chain is built from TRBV3-1 (or the pseudogene TRBV3-2) and TRBJ1-2; D is undetermined. Trimming pared 4 bases from V and 4 bases from J, leaving 10 bases between. This CDR3 contains 13 residues. In germline, CDR1 is LGHDT, CDR2 YNNKEL (reference sequence). DNA for the CDR3: TGTGCCAGCAGCCCTCTATTCGCCTATGGCTACACCTTC. Translation gives CASSPLFAYGYTF.

J is TRBJ2-3 and V is TRBV10-3, with D perhaps matching TRBD1 (6 bases). Looked up from germline, CDR1 is ENHRY and CDR2 is SYGVKD. The CDR3 is 14 residues long. V was pared by 10 bases and J by 3 bases, with 17 bases between. DNA for the CDR3: TGTGCCACCTTCTCAGGGGTGACTACAGATACGCAGTATTTT. It translates to CATFSGVTTDTQYF.

The chain joins TRBV27 to TRBJ2-6; D remains unclear. CDR3 size: 14 residues. Per the germline V gene, CDR1 is MNHEY and CDR2 is SMNVEV (reference sequence). The V end was cut by 4 bases, the J end by 3 bases, with 7 bases between. The CDR3 DNA reads as TGTGCCAGCAGTTCCGGTATTGGGGCCAACGTCCTGACTTTC. It encodes CASSSGIGANVLTF.

The gene calls are TRBV19 and TRBJ1-5; no clear D gene. Germline lookup yields CDR1 LNHDA and CDR2 SQIVND (reference sequence). The V end was cut by 3 bases, the J end by 4 bases, with 10 bases between. CDR3 length equals 14 residues. DNA of the CDR3: TGTGCCAGTAGTATCCGGGGTCCTAATCAGCCCCAGCATTTT. Translating gives CASSIRGPNQPQHF.

V and J are TRBV19 and TRBJ2-7; TRBD1 matches 7 bases. CDR1 and CDR2 from the germline V gene are LNHDA and SQIVND (reference sequence). The length of the CDR3 is 14 residues. J gave up 3 bases and V 3 bases, and 5 bases lay outside the gene matches. The CDR3 here is CASSIWDRVYEQYF. CDR3 nucleotide sequence: TGTGCCAGTAGTATCTGGGACAGAGTCTACGAGCAGTACTTC.

The chain carries TRBV7-3 and TRBJ2-3, with TRBD2 identical over 10 bases. The germline V gene has CDR1 SGHTA and CDR2 FQGTGA. The trim removed 5 bases at V and 0 bases at J, leaving 17 bases unmatched. This CDR3 comprises 20 residues. CDR3 sequence (DNA): TGTGCCAGCAGCCGTGACCTAGCGGGAGAGGGGGCTATGAGCACAGATACGCAGTATTTT. Protein sequence: CASSRDLAGEGAMSTDTQYF.

The chain links TRBV15 to TRBJ2-1, with 9 bases identical to TRBD2. Trimming removed 3 bases from V and 4 bases from J; junction bases left unmatched: 4. Germline V gives CDR1 LNHNV, CDR2 YYDKDF (reference sequence). The CDR3 runs to 15 residues. The DNA for the CDR3 is TGTGCCACCAGCAGTTTGAGCGGGGGGTACAATGAGCAGTTCTTC. This sequence encodes CATSSLSGGYNEQFF.

This clone was observed a few times. V and J are TRBV6-9 and TRBJ2-7; TRBD1 matches 9 bases. The V gene end was trimmed by 4 bases and the J gene end by 2 bases; junction bases not matched to a gene: 9. The CDR3 consists of 16 residues. The germline V gene has CDR1 MNHGY and CDR2 SVAAGI. The CDR3 region has the DNA TGTGCCAGCAGTTCCGGACAGGGGAACGAAGCCTACGAGCAGTACTTC. Residues: CASSSGQGNEAYEQYF.

This sequence joins TRBV7-8 and TRBJ2-7; D possibly corresponds to TRBD2 (5 bases). The ends were cut back, 4 bases at V and 0 bases at J, with 19 bases in the middle. CDR1 is SGHVS and CDR2 is FQNEAQ in the germline V gene. This CDR3 contains 17 residues. The CDR3 bases are TGTGCCAGCAGCTCTCCTTCGGGAATTGGGATCTCCTACGAGCAGTACTTC. This codes for CASSSPSGIGISYEQYF. Together with reference TRBV7-8 and TRBJ2-7, the CDR3 gives the full variable domain: GAGVSQSPRYKVAKRGQDVALRCDPISGHVSLFWYQQALGQGPEFLTYFQNEAQLDKSGLPSDRFFAERPEGSVSTLKIQRTQQEDSAVYLCASSSPSGIGISYEQYFGPGTRLTVT.

V is TRBV6-2 or TRBV6-3 and J is TRBJ2-3; 10 positions agree with TRBD2. The CDR3 runs 17 residues. With V trimmed by 6 bases and J by 2 bases, 11 bases remained unmatched. CDR1 and CDR2 (germline): MNHEY, SVGEGT. The DNA for the CDR3 is TGTGCCAGCAGCGTCATCCCCCTAGCGGGAGACACAGATACGCAGTATTTT. It translates to CASSVIPLAGDTDTQYF.

This chain uses TRBV5-6 with TRBJ1-1; a weak D match, TRBD1 (5 bases). The CDR3 has 11 residues. Deletions cut 4 bases from V and 8 bases from J, with 9 bases between. Germline V gene data show CDR1 as SGHDT and CDR2 as YYEEEE. The CDR3 DNA is TGTGCCAGCAGCCTTTACAGGGAAGCTTTCTTT. It codes for CASSLYREAFF.

This CDR3 is CASSLNRAAVAGELFF. CDR3 nucleotide sequence: TGTGCCAGCAGTTTAAACAGGGCGGCCGTAGCCGGGGAGCTGTTTTTT. The chain links TRBV27 to TRBJ2-2; a weak D match, TRBD1 (6 bases). Trimming stripped 2 bases from V and 6 bases from J, with 16 bases between. CDR3 length: 16 amino acids. Germline-derived CDR1 and CDR2 are MNHEY and SMNVEV (reference sequence).

The V call is TRBV9, the J call TRBJ2-3; 11 bases are shared with TRBD2. V shed 0 bases, J shed 7 bases, and the junction held 4 bases outside the gene matches. Per the germline V gene, CDR1 is SGDLS and CDR2 is YYNGEE. This CDR3 comprises 15 residues. CDR3 region: CASSVVAGGIHTQYF. CDR3 bases: TGTGCCAGCAGCGTAGTAGCGGGAGGGATACATACGCAGTATTTT.

A few counts support this clone. This rearrangement joins TRBV4-2 to TRBJ2-7; tentatively, D is TRBD2 (5 bases). The V and J ends lost 1 base and 1 base respectively, with 8 bases between them. The CDR3 extends over 14 amino acids. Germline loops: CDR1 LGHNA, CDR2 YNFKEQ. The CDR3 DNA reads as TGTGCCAGCAGCCAAGGAGGGTCTTCCTACGAGCAGTACTTC. It yields the protein CASSQGGSSYEQYF.

The CDR3 protein is CASSPYREQYF. In DNA, the CDR3 is TGTGCCAGCTCCCCCTATCGGGAGCAGTACTTC. The chain is built from TRBV12-3 or TRBV12-4 and TRBJ2-7; D call uncertain. Trimming stripped 8 bases from V and 7 bases from J, with 12 bases between. The CDR3 contains 11 residues.

V usage is TRBV2 and J usage is TRBJ1-6, with 8 bases identical to TRBD1. The junction had 11 bases not matched to a gene; V was cut back by 6 bases and J by 10 bases. Germline V gene sequence: CDR1 SNHLY, CDR2 FYNNEI. This CDR3 comprises 15 residues. CDR3 nucleotide sequence: TGTGCCAGCAGGGGGGACAGGACCTTTGGCTCACCCCTCCACTTT. Its translation: CASRGDRTFGSPLHF. The full variable domain, with the rest looked up from reference TRBV2 and TRBJ1-6, is EPEVTQTPSHQVTQMGQEVILRCVPISNHLYFYWYRQILGQKVEFLVSFYNNEISEKSEIFDDQFSVERPDGSNFTLKIRSTKLEDSAMYFCASRGDRTFGSPLHFGNGTRLTVT.

This chain uses TRBV7-9 with TRBJ2-1; D is possibly TRBD1 (5 bases). With 5 bases removed from V and 7 bases from J, the gap between germline ends came to 18 bases. Germline CDR1 SEHNR, CDR2 FQNEAQ (reference sequence). CDR3 length: 15 residues. CDR3 region: CASSERGGPLNEQFF. CDR3 coding DNA: TGTGCCAGCAGCGAAAGGGGTGGCCCCCTGAATGAGCAGTTCTTC.

The J gene is TRBJ1-2, the V gene TRBV28, with a weak D call TRBD1 (6 bases). CDR3 length: 15 residues. Germline CDR1 is MDHEN and CDR2 is SYDVKM. V was clipped by 2 bases and J by 4 bases, with 14 bases between them. Here the CDR3 DNA reads TGTGCCAGCAGTTTACCCCAACAGGGAACCTATGGCTACACCTTC. It is translated as CASSLPQQGTYGYTF.

This chain links TRBV3-1 (or the pseudogene TRBV3-2) with TRBJ1-6; 7 bases map to TRBD1. CDR3 size: 14 residues. V dropped 3 bases and J dropped 9; count of bases not matched to a gene: 5. Germline lookup yields CDR1 LGHDT and CDR2 YNNKEL (reference sequence). CDR3 sequence (DNA): TGTGCCAGCAGCCATAAAGACAGGGCTTCACCCCTCCACTTT. It specifies CASSHKDRASPLHF.

In DNA, the CDR3 is TGTGCCAGTAGTGCTAAGGGACAGGTCGACACTGAAGCTTTCTTT. Protein: CASSAKGQVDTEAFF. The rearrangement joins TRBV19 to TRBJ1-1; 8 nucleotides line up with TRBD1. V was clipped by 5 bases and J by 3 bases; unmatched bases: 8. This CDR3 spans 15 amino acids. Germline CDR1 reads LNHDA; CDR2 reads SQIVND (reference sequence).

The chain couples TRBV19 to TRBJ2-3, with 11 bases that match TRBD2. V trimming: 6 bases; J trimming: 9 bases; junction bases outside the gene matches: 14. The CDR3 consists of 16 residues. Germline CDR1 LNHDA, CDR2 SQIVND (reference sequence). CDR3 sequence: CASSTHGSGGAGTQYF. The DNA for the CDR3 is TGTGCCAGTAGCACCCACGGTAGCGGGGGGGCCGGAACGCAGTATTTT.

The chain couples TRBV5-4 to TRBJ2-2, with a weak D call TRBD2 (6 bases). Germline-derived CDR1 and CDR2 are SGHNT and YYREEE (reference sequence). The CDR3 sequence is 14 residues long. Trimming cost V 1 base and J 5 bases, with 9 bases left between them. The CDR3, as DNA: TGTGCCAGCAGCTTGACGGGAGTTACCGGGGAGCTGTTTTTT. Translating gives CASSLTGVTGELFF.